Below are 27 T cell receptor beta chains sequenced from a single sample in a study of T cell responses to AZD1222 COVID-19 vaccine. Assay: immunoSEQ multiplex PCR; the TCRdb copy retains only in-frame clones and omits some. The table shows approximately 150,000 clones, with 80% to 95% occurring only once. The source was peripheral blood, collected on day 0 of AZD1222 vaccination. These receptors originate from an adult in good health.

A few counts support this clone. This rearrangement joins TRBV19 to TRBJ1-1, with TRBD1 identical over 8 bases. Germline CDR1 LNHDA, CDR2 SQIVND (reference sequence). The CDR3 is 13 amino acids. V lost 5 bases and J lost 4; bases outside the gene matches: 3. Written as DNA, the CDR3 is TGTGCCAGTAGTGAGACAGGGGCCACTGAAGCTTTCTTT. Translating gives CASSETGATEAFF.

J is TRBJ2-2 and V is TRBV7-9; D is perhaps TRBD2 (5 bases). CDR1 and CDR2 from the germline V gene are SEHNR and FQNEAQ (reference sequence). The CDR3 is made up of 13 amino acids. Trimming pared 2 bases from V and 5 bases from J, leaving 6 bases between. The CDR3 protein is CASSLSGTGELFF. CDR3 DNA: TGTGCCAGCAGCTTATCGGGGACCGGGGAGCTGTTTTTT. Supplemented by reference TRBV7-9 and TRBJ2-2, the full variable domain reads DTGVSQNPRHKITKRGQNVTFRCDPISEHNRLYWYRQTLGQGPEFLTYFQNEAQLEKSRLLSDRFSAERPKGSFSTLEIQRTEQGDSAMYLCASSLSGTGELFFGEGSRLTVL.

CDR3 amino acids: CASSQEPVSSYEQYF. CDR3 DNA: TGTGCCAGCAGCCAAGAACCCGTCAGCTCCTACGAGCAGTACTTC. The chain has TRBV3-1 (or the pseudogene TRBV3-2) and TRBJ2-7; D not resolved. Germline V CDR1 and CDR2: LGHDT, YNNKEL (reference sequence). V lost 0 bases and J 0 bases, leaving 9 bases between the germline ends. The CDR3 is made up of 15 amino acids.

The CDR3 DNA sequence: TGTGCCAGCAGACAGACAGGGACTAAAATGAACACTGAAGCTTTCTTT. Its translation: CASRQTGTKMNTEAFF. The chain uses TRBV7-9 and TRBJ1-1; TRBD1 agrees at 7 bases. The CDR3 is made up of 16 amino acids. Losses at the gene ends were 6 bases for V and 0 bases for J; bases not matched to a gene: 10. Germline V lookup: CDR1 SEHNR, CDR2 FQNEAQ (reference sequence).

V is TRBV5-6 and J is TRBJ1-1; no clear D gene. V was cut by 4 bases and J by 7 bases, with 8 bases left in between. Germline CDR1 SGHDT, CDR2 YYEEEE. CDR3 length equals 11 residues. CDR3 bases: TGTGCCAGCAGCCGTCAGCGTGAAGCTTTCTTT. Residues: CASSRQREAFF.

This chain links TRBV6-2 or TRBV6-3 with TRBJ2-3, with D maybe TRBD2 (6 bases). Germline assignment: CDR1 MNHEY and CDR2 SVGEGT. V lost 6 bases and J 0 bases, leaving 16 bases between the germline ends. The CDR3 runs to 16 residues. As DNA, the CDR3 is TGTGCCAGCAGCCCGGGACTTGCAACTAGCACAGATACGCAGTATTTT. It codes for CASSPGLATSTDTQYF.

The rearrangement links TRBV18 to TRBJ2-2, with 11 bases matching TRBD1. Germline loops: CDR1 KGHSH, CDR2 LQKENI. The V and J ends lost 3 bases and 4 bases, in that order; junction bases with no gene match: 4. The CDR3 is 16 residues long. For the CDR3, the DNA is TGTGCCAGCTCACCCCCGGGACAGGGGGGCACCGGGGAGCTGTTTTTT. Amino acids: CASSPPGQGGTGELFF.

The gene calls are TRBV18 and TRBJ2-7, with 7 nucleotides matching TRBD1. This CDR3 comprises 15 residues. The V gene end was trimmed by 3 bases and the J gene end by 7 bases; junction bases not matched to a gene: 12. From germline, CDR1 is KGHSH and CDR2 LQKENI. The CDR3 DNA reads TGTGCCAGCTCACCGCCCGGGACAGCACTTAGGGAGCAGTACTTC. Its protein is CASSPPGTALREQYF.

The gene calls are TRBV11-2 and TRBJ2-1; no firm D call. Germline CDR1 reads SGHAT; CDR2 reads FQNNGV. Trimming removed 0 bases from V and 5 bases from J, with 11 bases in between. This CDR3 is built from 15 residues. The CDR3 DNA follows: TGTGCCAGCAGCTTAGATGGTGCAGTCAACAATGAGCAGTTCTTC. As protein: CASSLDGAVNNEQFF.

This clone was counted a single time. The CDR3 bases are TGTGCCAGTAGTAGGGGGACTAGTTCTTTCACAGATACGCAGTATTTT. Encoded protein: CASSRGTSSFTDTQYF. The rearrangement joins TRBV19 to TRBJ2-3, with TRBD2 matching 8 bases. Germline lookup yields CDR1 LNHDA and CDR2 SQIVND (reference sequence). The V and J ends lost 4 bases and 2 bases, in that order; junction bases with no gene match: 8. The CDR3 has 16 residues.

The CDR3 is CASSPPPGTGRDSPLHF. In nucleotides, the CDR3 is TGTGCCAGCTCACCACCCCCCGGGACAGGGAGGGATTCACCCCTCCACTTT. The chain couples TRBV18 to TRBJ1-6; 9 bases line up with TRBD1. The CDR3 runs to 17 residues. J gave up 8 bases and V 0 bases, and 8 bases lay outside the gene matches. CDR1 is KGHSH, CDR2 LQKENI, per germline.

V usage is TRBV7-9 and J usage is TRBJ1-5; no firm D call. Germline V gene sequence: CDR1 SEHNR, CDR2 FQNEAQ (reference sequence). The V end was cut by 5 bases, the J end by 0 bases, with 5 bases between. This CDR3 has 13 amino acids. This chain's CDR3 is CASSDSSNQPQHF. CDR3 sequence (DNA): TGTGCCAGCAGCGATAGTAGCAATCAGCCCCAGCATTTT.

The chain couples TRBV19 to TRBJ1-1, with no clear D. Germline loops: CDR1 LNHDA, CDR2 SQIVND (reference sequence). CDR3 size: 13 residues. V was clipped by 6 bases and J by 1 base, with 9 bases between them. CDR3 in DNA: TGTGCCAGTAGGAGTATGAGGAACACTGAAGCTTTCTTT. It specifies CASRSMRNTEAFF.

The DNA of the CDR3 is TGTGCCAGCAGCTTAGACAGGCTCTATAATTCACCCCTCCACTTT. This sequence encodes CASSLDRLYNSPLHF. The chain carries TRBV7-2 and TRBJ1-6; weak D call: TRBD1 (5 bases). Deletions cut 1 base from V and 3 bases from J, with 7 bases between. This CDR3 is 15 amino acids long. In germline, CDR1 is SGHTA, CDR2 FQGNSA.

The chain has TRBV2 and TRBJ1-4; possibly TRBD1 for D (6 bases). The CDR3 has 14 amino acids. Germline values: CDR1 SNHLY, CDR2 FYNNEI. Trimming cost V 5 bases and J 1 base, with 8 bases left between them. CDR3 in DNA: TGTGCCAGCAGTTCGGACAGAACTAATGAAAAACTGTTTTTT. This translates into CASSSDRTNEKLFF.

The rearrangement uses TRBV24-1 and TRBJ2-1; perhaps D is TRBD1 or TRBD2 (5 bases each). Germline V gene sequence: CDR1 KGHDR, CDR2 SFDVKD. The CDR3 is 15 residues long. V gave up 3 bases and J gave up 5 bases, with 13 bases separating them. The CDR3 region is CATSDPGTDNNEQFF. As DNA, the CDR3 is TGTGCCACCAGTGATCCCGGGACGGACAACAATGAGCAGTTCTTC.

CDR3 DNA sequence: TGTGCCAGCAGCTCGGACCCGGAGGGTGGCTACACCTTC. Residues: CASSSDPEGGYTF. This sequence joins TRBV5-4 and TRBJ1-2, with unresolved D. The CDR3 has 13 residues. Germline CDR1 reads SGHNT; CDR2 reads YYREEE (reference sequence). V was trimmed by 3 bases and J by 7 bases, leaving 13 bases between them.

The chain carries TRBV5-4 and TRBJ2-1; 10 bases are a match to TRBD1. Germline CDR1 is SGHNT and CDR2 is YYREEE (reference sequence). The CDR3 covers 15 residues. V lost 3 bases to trimming and J lost 9 bases; unmatched junction nucleotides: 9. The CDR3, as DNA: TGTGCCAGCAGCTCCGGGACAGGGGTGGGAGGTGAGCAGTTCTTC. The encoded protein is CASSSGTGVGGEQFF.

This chain joins TRBV7-3 and TRBJ2-7, with D unresolved. Germline lookup yields CDR1 SGHTA and CDR2 FQGTGA. This CDR3 is built from 13 residues. Trimming left V 5 bases short and J 6 bases short, with 14 bases between. The CDR3 DNA follows: TGTGCCAGCAGCGCCACTCTTCGCTCCGAGCAGTACTTC. The encoded protein is CASSATLRSEQYF.

The CDR3 region has the DNA TGTGCCAGCAGCCAAAGTCGGCAGGGGGAGCAGTACTTC. Its translation: CASSQSRQGEQYF. This sequence joins TRBV4-2 and TRBJ2-7, with a tentative D call TRBD1 (6 bases). Looked up from germline, CDR1 is LGHNA and CDR2 is YNFKEQ. The CDR3 is made up of 13 amino acids. The V end was cut by 2 bases, the J end by 7 bases, with 12 bases between.

The chain employs TRBV27 and TRBJ2-1; D is undetermined. The CDR3 spans 11 residues. Germline V gene sequence: CDR1 MNHEY, CDR2 SMNVEV (reference sequence). Between the trimmed V and J ends, which lost 10 bases and 9 bases, there was a span of 13 bases. CDR3 DNA: TGTGCCATCTTGGACGGCGGTGAGCAGTTCTTC. Amino acid sequence: CAILDGGEQFF.

The chain combines TRBV9 with TRBJ1-2; D gene uncertain. Germline V lookup: CDR1 SGDLS, CDR2 YYNGEE. This CDR3 has 13 residues. The V end was cut by 0 bases, the J end by 2 bases, with 5 bases between. The CDR3 reads CASSVEQNYGYTF. The CDR3 coding sequence is TGTGCCAGCAGCGTAGAACAGAACTATGGCTACACCTTC.

The chain combines TRBV19 with TRBJ1-2; D possibly corresponds to TRBD1 (5 bases). This CDR3 has 11 residues. Trimming removed 3 bases from V and 14 bases from J, with 13 bases in between. The V gene's germline CDR1 is LNHDA and CDR2 SQIVND (reference sequence). The CDR3 DNA reads TGTGCCAGTAGTATCCCAGGGCCCTCTACCTTC. It specifies CASSIPGPSTF.

The chain couples TRBV2 to TRBJ2-7; maybe TRBD1 (6 bases). With 5 bases removed from V and 5 bases from J, the gap between germline ends came to 13 bases. CDR1 and CDR2 (germline): SNHLY, FYNNEI. This CDR3 is built from 13 residues. CDR3 in amino acids: CASSLVGANEQYF. CDR3 DNA sequence: TGTGCCAGCAGTCTTGTGGGGGCGAACGAGCAGTACTTC.

This chain connects TRBV5-4 to TRBJ2-7; weak D call: TRBD2 (6 bases). Germline V gene lookup returns CDR1 SGHNT and CDR2 YYREEE (reference sequence). The CDR3 sequence is 15 residues long. V lost 4 bases and J lost 0, with 14 bases in between. As DNA, the CDR3 is TGTGCCAGCAGCCAGGGAGGTGCGTTCTCCTACGAGCAGTACTTC. Amino acids: CASSQGGAFSYEQYF. Based on the CDR3 plus reference TRBV5-4 and TRBJ2-7, the full variable domain is ETGVTQSPTHLIKTRGQQVTLRCSSQSGHNTVSWYQQALGQGPQFIFQYYREEENGRGNFPPRFSGLQFPNYSSELNVNALELDDSALYLCASSQGGAFSYEQYFGPGTRLTVT.

The J gene is TRBJ2-7, the V gene TRBV9, with D possibly matching TRBD1 (5 bases). The germline gives CDR1 SGDLS, CDR2 YYNGEE. Trimming took 0 bases from V and 4 from J, leaving 14 bases between them. The CDR3 is 15 residues long. The CDR3 spells CASSVAPGHGYEQYF. The CDR3 DNA reads TGTGCCAGCAGCGTAGCTCCAGGGCATGGGTACGAGCAGTACTTC.

V gene TRBV10-3 combines with J gene TRBJ2-3; D not resolved. Germline V gene data show CDR1 as ENHRY and CDR2 as SYGVKD. CDR3 length equals 15 residues. V dropped 5 bases and J dropped 3 bases, with 15 bases sitting between them. The CDR3 region is CAISSSAPFTDTQYF. DNA for the CDR3: TGTGCCATCAGTAGCTCGGCGCCTTTTACAGATACGCAGTATTTT.